What follows are 7 T cell receptor beta chains derived from one specimen sequenced in a study of beta chain features in type 1 diabetes. The authors reverse transcribed all of the isolated RNA, so sequencing captured expressed TCRB transcripts. Only in-frame clones appear in the TCRdb table, and some are missing; sequencing was by immunoSEQ multiplex PCR. Found here are under 50,000 clones, roughly 49% of them singletons; the top ten hold about 2.1%. Specimen: Tregs from blood. The origin of the receptors is a woman under 30 in good health.

The gene calls are TRBV2 and TRBJ1-5, with D unclear. Trimming stripped 6 bases from V and 10 bases from J, with 13 bases between. Germline V gene lookup returns CDR1 SNHLY and CDR2 FYNNEI. The CDR3 spans 12 residues. CDR3 DNA: TGTGCCAGCAGCTCTACGGGTGCACCCCAGCATTTT. This gives the protein CASSSTGAPQHF.

This chain uses TRBV6-1 with TRBJ2-5, with 8 bases fitting TRBD2. J gave up 0 bases and V 0 bases, and 6 bases lay outside the gene matches. This CDR3 has 17 residues. Germline CDR1 MNHNS, CDR2 SASEGT. CDR3 bases: TGTGCCAGCAGTGAAGCGAAGGTAGCGGGGCACCAAGAGACCCAGTACTTC. Amino acids: CASSEAKVAGHQETQYF.

The rearrangement uses TRBV18 and TRBJ2-7, with D possibly being TRBD2 (5 bases). Germline lookup yields CDR1 KGHSH and CDR2 LQKENI. The CDR3 is made up of 15 amino acids. With 3 bases removed from V and 5 bases from J, the gap between germline ends came to 17 bases. In DNA form, the CDR3 reads TGTGCCAGCTCACCTTCCTCCCGGGTCGGGGACGAGCAGTACTTC. It specifies CASSPSSRVGDEQYF.

This clone has a handful of counts. The chain recombines TRBV6-5 with TRBJ2-2, with TRBD2 matching 11 bases. With V trimmed by 5 bases and J by 5 bases, 1 base remained unmatched. In germline, CDR1 is MNHEY, CDR2 SVGAGI. The CDR3 contains 14 residues. CDR3 sequence (DNA): TGTGCCAGCAGTAGGACTAGCGGGACCGGGGAGCTGTTTTTT. Amino acid sequence: CASSRTSGTGELFF.

The chain employs TRBV7-9 and TRBJ2-5; 11 positions match TRBD1. J lost 4 bases, V lost 1 base, and 2 bases had no gene match. Germline lookup yields CDR1 SEHNR and CDR2 FQNEAQ (reference sequence). CDR3 length equals 15 residues. CDR3 sequence (DNA): TGTGCCAGCAGCTTAGTCGGGACAGGGGGAGAGACCCAGTACTTC. Translation gives CASSLVGTGGETQYF.

This clone showed up just a few times. The chain joins TRBV5-1 to TRBJ2-7, with D tentatively TRBD1 (5 bases). The germline V and J ends were trimmed by 5 bases and 3 bases, with 12 bases remaining between them. The V gene's germline CDR1 is SGHRS and CDR2 YFSETQ. This CDR3 is built from 13 residues. Written as DNA, the CDR3 is TGCGCCAGCAGACCTGGGGCGATCTACGAGCAGTACTTC. Its translation: CASRPGAIYEQYF.

J is TRBJ2-6 and V is TRBV18, with 7 nucleotides matching TRBD2. The V gene's germline CDR1 is KGHSH and CDR2 LQKENI. The CDR3 is 21 amino acids. With 3 bases clipped from V and 0 bases from J, the junction kept 17 bases outside the gene matches. The CDR3 loop is CASSPLVRSGLHYSGANVLTF. The DNA of the CDR3 is TGTGCCAGCTCACCCCTTGTTAGGTCGGGACTACACTACTCTGGGGCCAACGTCCTGACTTTC. Variable domain in full (rest from reference TRBV18 and TRBJ2-6): NAGVMQNPRHLVRRRGQEARLRCSPMKGHSHVYWYRQLPEEGLKFMVYLQKENIIDESGMPKERFSAEFPKEGPSILRIQQVVRGDSAAYFCASSPLVRSGLHYSGANVLTFGAGSRLTVL.